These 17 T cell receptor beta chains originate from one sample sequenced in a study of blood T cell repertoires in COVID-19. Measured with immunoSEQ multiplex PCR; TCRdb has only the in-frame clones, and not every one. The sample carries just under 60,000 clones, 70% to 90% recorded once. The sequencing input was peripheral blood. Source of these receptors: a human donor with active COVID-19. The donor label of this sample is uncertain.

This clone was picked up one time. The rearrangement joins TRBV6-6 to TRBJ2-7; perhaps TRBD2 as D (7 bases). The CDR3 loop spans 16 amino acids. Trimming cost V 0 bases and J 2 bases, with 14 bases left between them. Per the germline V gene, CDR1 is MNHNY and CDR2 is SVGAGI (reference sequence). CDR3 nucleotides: TGTGCCAGCAGTTACTCGAGTCGGGGGGCCGCCTACGAGCAGTACTTC. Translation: CASSYSSRGAAYEQYF.

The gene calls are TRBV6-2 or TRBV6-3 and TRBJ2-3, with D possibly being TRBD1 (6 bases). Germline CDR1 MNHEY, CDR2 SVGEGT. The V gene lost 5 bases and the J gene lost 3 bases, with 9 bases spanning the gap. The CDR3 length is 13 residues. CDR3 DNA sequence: TGTGCCAGCAGTCCGCAGGGGACAGATACGCAGTATTTT. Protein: CASSPQGTDTQYF.

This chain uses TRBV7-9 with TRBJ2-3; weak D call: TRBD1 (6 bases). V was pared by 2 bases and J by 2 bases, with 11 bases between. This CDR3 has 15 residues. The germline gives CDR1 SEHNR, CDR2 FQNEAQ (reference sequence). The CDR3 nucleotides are TGTGCCAGCAGCTTAATACAGGGTTTCACAGATACGCAGTATTTT. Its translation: CASSLIQGFTDTQYF.

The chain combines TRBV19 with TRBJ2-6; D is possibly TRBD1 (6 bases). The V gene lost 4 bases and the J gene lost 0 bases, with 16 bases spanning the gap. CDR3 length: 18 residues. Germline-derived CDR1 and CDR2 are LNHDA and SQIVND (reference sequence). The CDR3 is CASSTTGSTLSGANVLTF. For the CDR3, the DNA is TGTGCCAGTAGTACGACAGGCTCCACACTCTCTGGGGCCAACGTCCTGACTTTC.

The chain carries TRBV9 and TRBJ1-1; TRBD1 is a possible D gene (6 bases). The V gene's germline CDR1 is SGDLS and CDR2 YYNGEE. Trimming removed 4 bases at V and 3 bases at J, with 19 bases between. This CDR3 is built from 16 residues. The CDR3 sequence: CASSLGEGGLHTEAFF. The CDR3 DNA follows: TGTGCCAGCAGCCTCGGCGAGGGGGGGTTGCACACTGAAGCTTTCTTT.

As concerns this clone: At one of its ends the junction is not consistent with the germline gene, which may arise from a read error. CDR3 in amino acids: CASSPGTGPYEQYF. The CDR3 nucleotides read TGTGCTAGCAGCCCGGGGACAGGGCCCTACGAGCAGTACTTC. The rearrangement uses TRBV7-7 and TRBJ2-7; the match to TRBD1 covers 9 bases. Germline assignment: CDR1 SSHAT and CDR2 FNYEAQ (reference sequence). The length of the CDR3 is 14 residues.

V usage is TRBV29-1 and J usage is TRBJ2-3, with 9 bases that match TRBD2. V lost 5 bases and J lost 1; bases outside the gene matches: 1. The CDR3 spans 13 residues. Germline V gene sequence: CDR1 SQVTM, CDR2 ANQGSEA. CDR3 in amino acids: CSVRTSGTDTQYF. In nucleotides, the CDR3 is TGCAGCGTTCGGACTAGCGGCACAGATACGCAGTATTTT.

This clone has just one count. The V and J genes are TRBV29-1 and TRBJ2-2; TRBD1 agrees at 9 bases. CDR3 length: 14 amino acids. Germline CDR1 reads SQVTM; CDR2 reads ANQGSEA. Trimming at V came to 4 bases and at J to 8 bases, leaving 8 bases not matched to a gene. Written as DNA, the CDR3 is TGCAGCGTTGGCCGGGACAGGGACTGGGGGGAGCTGTTTTTT. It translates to CSVGRDRDWGELFF.

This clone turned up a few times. CDR3 region: CAGAFPEAFF. CDR3 nucleotide sequence: TGTGCGGGAGCCTTCCCTGAAGCTTTCTTT. This chain connects TRBV30 to TRBJ1-1; D ambiguous. The length of the CDR3 is 10 residues. Germline V gene data show CDR1 as GTSNPN and CDR2 as SVGIG (reference sequence).

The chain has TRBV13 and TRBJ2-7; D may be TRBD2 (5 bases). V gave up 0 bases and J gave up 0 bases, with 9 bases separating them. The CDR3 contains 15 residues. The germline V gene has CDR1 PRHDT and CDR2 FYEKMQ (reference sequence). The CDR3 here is CASSLGPTSSYEQYF. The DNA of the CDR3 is TGTGCCAGCAGCTTAGGCCCCACTAGCTCCTACGAGCAGTACTTC.

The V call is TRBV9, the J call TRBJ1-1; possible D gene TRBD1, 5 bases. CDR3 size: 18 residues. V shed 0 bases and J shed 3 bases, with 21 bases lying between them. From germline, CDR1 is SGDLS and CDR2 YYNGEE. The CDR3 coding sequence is TGTGCCAGCAGCGTAGCCCCAGAATGGGGGGGTGAGGACACTGAAGCTTTCTTT. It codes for CASSVAPEWGGEDTEAFF.

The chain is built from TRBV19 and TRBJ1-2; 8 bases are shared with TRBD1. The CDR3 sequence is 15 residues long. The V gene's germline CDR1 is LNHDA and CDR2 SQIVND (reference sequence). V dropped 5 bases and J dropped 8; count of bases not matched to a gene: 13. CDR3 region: CASSPRLGQGSGYTF. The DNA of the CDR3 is TGTGCCAGTAGTCCCCGCCTTGGACAGGGAAGCGGCTACACCTTC.

CDR3 residues: CASSFSYNSPLHF. In DNA, the CDR3 is TGTGCCAGCAGCTTTAGCTATAATTCACCCCTCCACTTT. The chain combines TRBV7-2 with TRBJ1-6; D not certain. The V end was cut by 3 bases, the J end by 3 bases, with 3 bases between. The CDR3 sequence is 13 residues long. Germline lookup yields CDR1 SGHTA and CDR2 FQGNSA.

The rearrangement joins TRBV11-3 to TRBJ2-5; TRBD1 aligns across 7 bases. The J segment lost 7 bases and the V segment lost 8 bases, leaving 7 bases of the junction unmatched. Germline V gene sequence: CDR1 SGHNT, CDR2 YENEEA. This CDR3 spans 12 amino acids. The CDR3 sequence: CASARGWGTQYF. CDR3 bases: TGTGCCAGCGCCAGGGGGTGGGGGACCCAGTACTTC.

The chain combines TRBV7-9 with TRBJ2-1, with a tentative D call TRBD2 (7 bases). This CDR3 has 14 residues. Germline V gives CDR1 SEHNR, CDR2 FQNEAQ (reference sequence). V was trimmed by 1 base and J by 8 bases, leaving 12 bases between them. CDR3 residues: CASSLVGGPYEQFF. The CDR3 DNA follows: TGTGCCAGCAGCTTAGTCGGGGGGCCCTATGAGCAGTTCTTC.

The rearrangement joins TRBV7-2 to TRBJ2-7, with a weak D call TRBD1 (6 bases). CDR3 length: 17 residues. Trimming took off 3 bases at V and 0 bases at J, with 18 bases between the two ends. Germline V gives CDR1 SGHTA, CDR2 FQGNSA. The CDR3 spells CASSLMFGQSSSYEQYF. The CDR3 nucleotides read TGTGCCAGCAGCTTGATGTTTGGACAGTCGAGCTCCTACGAGCAGTACTTC.

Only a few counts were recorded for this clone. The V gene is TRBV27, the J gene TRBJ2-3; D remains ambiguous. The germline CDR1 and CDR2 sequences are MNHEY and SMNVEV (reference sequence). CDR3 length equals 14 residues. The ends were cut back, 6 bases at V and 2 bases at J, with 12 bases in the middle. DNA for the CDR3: TGTGCCAGCAGACCCCTACTCGCCACAGATACGCAGTATTTT. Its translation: CASRPLLATDTQYF.